This T cell receptor beta chain was obtained from a study of cytomegalovirus exposure and HLA in healthy donors. General observations from the study: A later analysis linked a missense variant in DCLRE1C to the trimming of TCR beta V and J genes. Earlier analysis found most TCR beta V segments productive about 90% or about 30% of the time. A later look showed TCR association rates differing by HLA locus, highest for DRB1 and lowest for HLA-C.

Each donor's status was that of a healthy bone marrow donor. The CDR3 covers 15 residues. Germline V gives CDR1 SEHNR, CDR2 FQNEAQ (reference sequence). As to this clone: Its antigen is not known. A junction end diverges from the germline sequence, so it may reflect a read error.

PCR used 60 Vbeta primers and 13 Jbeta primers. Profiling relied on immunoSEQ multiplex PCR, and the TCRdb table lists in-frame clones only, not all of them. The profile shows 120,000 or so clones, roughly 80% of them singletons. The origin of this receptor is a man aged 18 to 29 in good health and CMV-seronegative. The chain combines TRBV7-9 with TRBJ1-2; 9 bases line up with TRBD1. Input material: PBMCs. CDR3 nucleotide sequence: TGTTCCAGCACCTATCCACAGGGGGCTGACTATGGCTACACCTTC. Translation gives CSSTYPQGADYGYTF. Looking up the rest from reference TRBV7-9 and TRBJ1-2 gives the full variable domain: DTGVSQNPRHKITKRGQNVTFRCDPISEHNRLYWYRQTLGQGPEFLTYFQNEAQLEKSRLLSDRFSAERPKGSFSTLEIQRTEQGDSAMYLCSSTYPQGADYGYTFGSGTRLTVV.